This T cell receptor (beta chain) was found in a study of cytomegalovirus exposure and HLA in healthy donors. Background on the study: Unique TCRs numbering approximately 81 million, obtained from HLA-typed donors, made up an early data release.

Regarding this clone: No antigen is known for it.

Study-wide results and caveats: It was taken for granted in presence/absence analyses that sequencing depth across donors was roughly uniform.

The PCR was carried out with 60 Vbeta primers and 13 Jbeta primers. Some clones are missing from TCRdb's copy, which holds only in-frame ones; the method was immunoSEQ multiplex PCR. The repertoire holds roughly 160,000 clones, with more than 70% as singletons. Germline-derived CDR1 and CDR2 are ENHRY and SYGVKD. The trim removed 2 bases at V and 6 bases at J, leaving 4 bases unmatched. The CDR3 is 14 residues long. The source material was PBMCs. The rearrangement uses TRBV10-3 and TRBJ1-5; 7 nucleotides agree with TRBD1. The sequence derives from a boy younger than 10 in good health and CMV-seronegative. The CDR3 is CAISEVRTGQPQHF. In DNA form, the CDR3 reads TGTGCCATCAGTGAGGTCAGGACAGGTCAGCCCCAGCATTTT.